The clone carrying this T cell receptor (beta chain) was seen only a few times. The sample comes from a study of Graves' ophthalmopathy and Graves' hyperthyroidism. V lost 7 bases and J 0 bases, leaving 13 bases between the germline ends. CDR3 length: 15 amino acids. Germline lookup yields CDR1 ENHRY and CDR2 SYGVKD. Hyperthyroidism was classified as stable if no ophthalmopathy occurred within 18 months of follow-up. Patients in the hyperthyroidism group, adults aged 18 to 65, were newly diagnosed, under 2 months' duration. Ineligible for inclusion were patients with other autoimmune diseases, uncontrolled infections, pregnancy or lactation. The study amplified TCR beta CDR3 regions using RNA transcripts. A first-round RT-PCR used HTBI primers, followed by a second-round multiplex PCR. In TCRdb, the multiplex PCR reads were re-called with MiXCR into one record per CDR3 protein. The data contain roughly 350,000 distinct CDR3 sequences, about a sixth of them singletons.

The source of this sequence is an adult woman with stable Graves' hyperthyroidism. Sequences were obtained from peripheral blood. This sequence joins TRBV10-3 and TRBJ1-5, with D perhaps TRBD1 (5 bases). This CDR3 is CAITDSHPSNQPQHF. The CDR3 DNA is TGTGCCATCACAGACAGCCACCCTAGCAATCAGCCCCAGCATTTT.